These 10 T cell receptor beta chains share one sample of origin, sequenced in a study of T-cell reconstitution after alpha-beta-depleted transplantation in children. Researchers prepared the TCRbeta library using unique molecular identifiers, the study reports. TCRdb fed the PCR reads into MiXCR, producing one record per CDR3 protein. The table lists about 460,000 distinct CDR3 sequences, about 10% of them singletons. This material consisted of PBMCs, mostly from graft donor cells, taken 180 days after TCRalphabeta/CD19-depleted stem cell transplant. These receptors all stem from a female patient aged 2 to 10 who had a stem cell transplant for aplastic anemia, so the T cells may come from the graft donor.

This clonotype was detected a few times. The rearrangement links TRBV7-3 to TRBJ2-1; 8 bases agree with TRBD2. The CDR3 contains 16 residues. Trimming took 5 bases from V and 6 from J; bases not matched to a gene: 12. CDR1 is SGHTA and CDR2 is FQGTGA in the germline V gene. In DNA, the CDR3 is TGTGCCAGCAGCAGAAAAGCGGGAGTGGGGGTCAATGAGCAGTTCTTC. Its translation: CASSRKAGVGVNEQFF.

This clonotype was picked up a small number of times. V gene TRBV4-2 combines with J gene TRBJ2-1; 12 nucleotides line up with TRBD1. The CDR3 spans 20 residues. Germline CDR1 is LGHNA and CDR2 is YNFKEQ. With 4 bases clipped from V and 1 base from J, the junction kept 14 bases outside the gene matches. CDR3 bases: TGTGCCAGCAGCCGGCCGGGGTGGGGACAGGGGGCCCGTTCCTACAATGAGCAGTTCTTC. Translating gives CASSRPGWGQGARSYNEQFF.

A few counts support this clonotype. This chain uses TRBV29-1 with TRBJ2-2; the D gene is possibly TRBD1 (6 bases). This CDR3 has 14 residues. In germline, CDR1 is SQVTM, CDR2 ANQGSEA. V shed 7 bases and J shed 4 bases, with 16 bases lying between them. CDR3 coding DNA: TGCAGCGCGGGCCGGGACACTTTCACCGGGGAGCTGTTTTTT. Translating it yields CSAGRDTFTGELFF.

The chain carries TRBV9 and TRBJ2-4; TRBD2 aligns across 7 bases. This CDR3 is 15 amino acids long. From germline, CDR1 is SGDLS and CDR2 YYNGEE. With V trimmed by 0 bases and J by 6 bases, 6 bases remained unmatched. CDR3 in DNA: TGTGCCAGCAGCGTAGAAGCGGGGCTAGGAAACATTCAGTACTTC. Its protein is CASSVEAGLGNIQYF.

This clonotype was observed a handful of times. V and J are TRBV24-1 and TRBJ1-5, with D unresolved. CDR1 and CDR2 (germline): KGHDR, SFDVKD. CDR3 length equals 13 residues. V was pared by 9 bases and J by 3 bases, with 11 bases between. The CDR3 DNA reads TGTGCCACCGGTGGAGGGAACAATCAGCCCCAGCATTTT. Amino acids: CATGGGNNQPQHF.

This clonotype was seen a few times. V and J are TRBV6-4 and TRBJ2-5; a possible D gene is TRBD2 (6 bases). Germline CDR1 reads MRHNA; CDR2 reads SNTAGT. This CDR3 has 17 residues. The V end lost 5 bases, the J end lost 4 bases, and 23 bases lay between the germline ends. The CDR3 reads CASSSGTWRVWVETQYF. CDR3 sequence (DNA): TGTGCCAGCAGTTCCGGGACTTGGAGGGTCTGGGTAGAGACCCAGTACTTC.

This clonotype is a singleton in its sample. The J gene is TRBJ1-2, the V gene TRBV11-1; D ambiguous. Germline V gene sequence: CDR1 SGHAT, CDR2 FQDESV (reference sequence). The CDR3 is 18 residues long. With 3 bases removed from V and 0 bases from J, the gap between germline ends came to 20 bases. CDR3 in DNA: TGTGCCAGCAGCTTTTCGGTAGCAATGGGGTGGACTAACTATGGCTACACCTTC. It yields the protein CASSFSVAMGWTNYGYTF.

The chain recombines TRBV4-3 with TRBJ1-5, with D unresolved. V lost 0 bases, J lost 5 bases, and 8 bases lay in between. The length of the CDR3 is 14 residues. Germline CDR1 and CDR2: LGHNA and YSLEER. The CDR3 here is CASSQDGRYQPQHF. In nucleotides, the CDR3 is TGCGCCAGCAGCCAAGATGGTCGTTATCAGCCCCAGCATTTT.

This clonotype occurred a few times. The chain couples TRBV29-1 to TRBJ2-5; D is unresolved. V lost 0 bases and J lost 5, with 25 bases in between. Per germline, CDR1 SQVTM and CDR2 ANQGSEA. The CDR3 covers 18 residues. CDR3 in amino acids: CSVEDLRDNSIGFETQYF. The CDR3 coding sequence is TGCAGCGTTGAAGATCTCCGTGATAACTCGATTGGTTTTGAGACCCAGTACTTC. The entire variable domain, with the rest obtained from reference TRBV29-1 and TRBJ2-5, is as follows: SAVISQKPSRDICQRGTSLTIQCQVDSQVTMMFWYRQQPGQSLTLIATANQGSEATYESGFVIDKFPISRPNLTFSTLTVSNMSPEDSSIYLCSVEDLRDNSIGFETQYFGPGTRLLVL.

The gene calls are TRBV20-1 and TRBJ2-5; D assignment may be TRBD1 or TRBD2 (5 bases each). The CDR3 runs to 13 residues. The V gene's germline CDR1 is DFQATT and CDR2 SNEGSKA (reference sequence). The V and J ends lost 1 base and 4 bases respectively, with 10 bases between them. The CDR3 is CSARGAGRETQYF. The CDR3 nucleotides read TGCAGTGCTAGAGGGGCAGGGAGAGAGACCCAGTACTTC.